The 21 T cell receptor beta chains listed next were all sequenced from one sample in a study of blood T cell repertoires in COVID-19 (dated by TCRdb to about 2020). The library was prepared using the immunoSEQ multiplex PCR assay. TCRdb carries this immuneACCESS record with in-frame sequences only. Its versions omit some clonotypes, under half of them owing to an unresolved V gene in the studies checked, with the rest unexplained. Here the sample has 490,000 or so clones; roughly nine tenths occur a single time. The ten top clones hold around 8% of the sample. The specimen was PBMCs or T cells enriched from blood (not recorded which). Receptor source: a woman aged 60-70 years who had recovered from COVID-19.

This sequence joins TRBV20-1 and TRBJ1-2; D is uncertain. The germline V and J ends were trimmed by 3 bases and 5 bases, with 7 bases remaining between them. The CDR3 sequence is 11 residues long. Germline V gene data show CDR1 as DFQATT and CDR2 as SNEGSKA (reference sequence). The CDR3 is CSASPLYGYTF. The CDR3 DNA reads TGCAGTGCTAGTCCGTTATATGGCTACACCTTC.

The V gene is TRBV2, the J gene TRBJ1-6; TRBD1 matches at 7 bases. In germline, CDR1 is SNHLY, CDR2 FYNNEI. The CDR3 spans 15 residues. V dropped 6 bases and J dropped 6; count of bases not matched to a gene: 8. In DNA form, the CDR3 reads TGTGCCAGCAGGGAACCCGGGACAGCTAATTCACCCCTCCACTTT. It encodes CASREPGTANSPLHF.

This chain joins TRBV13 and TRBJ2-3, with 15 bases aligning to TRBD2. CDR3 length equals 19 residues. V lost 5 bases and J lost 0; bases outside the gene matches: 9. The germline V gene has CDR1 PRHDT and CDR2 FYEKMQ (reference sequence). CDR3 loop: CASSLGLAGGLLSTDTQYF. In DNA, the CDR3 is TGTGCCAGCAGCCTGGGACTAGCGGGGGGCCTCCTTAGCACAGATACGCAGTATTTT.

The chain has TRBV18 and TRBJ1-1; weak D call: TRBD1 (6 bases). With 2 bases removed from V and 5 bases from J, the gap between germline ends came to 9 bases. Germline CDR1 KGHSH, CDR2 LQKENI. The CDR3 sequence is 13 residues long. CDR3 bases: TGTGCCAGCTCACCAAAGGGGGAGACTGAAGCTTTCTTT. Protein: CASSPKGETEAFF.

The V gene is TRBV19, the J gene TRBJ1-2; perhaps TRBD1 as D (5 bases). The germline gives CDR1 LNHDA, CDR2 SQIVND (reference sequence). CDR3 length: 12 residues. V lost 4 bases and J lost 7, with 10 bases in between. The CDR3 DNA reads TGTGCCAGTAGTACGGGACTCCCTGGCTACACCTTC. Amino acids: CASSTGLPGYTF. Based on the CDR3 plus reference TRBV19 and TRBJ1-2, the full variable domain is DGGITQSPKYLFRKEGQNVTLSCEQNLNHDAMYWYRQDPGQGLRLIYYSQIVNDFQKGDIAEGYSVSREKKESFPLTVTSAQKNPTAFYLCASSTGLPGYTFGSGTRLTVV.

CDR3 bases: TGTGCCAGCAGTTTAAGCAGGGCGCCCGGGGAGCTGTTTTTT. Translated, it gives CASSLSRAPGELFF. V gene TRBV28 combines with J gene TRBJ2-2; a weak D match, TRBD1 (5 bases). V was shortened by 2 bases and J by 6 bases, with 10 bases between the two germline ends. Germline-derived CDR1 and CDR2 are MDHEN and SYDVKM. The CDR3 spans 14 residues. The whole variable domain, filled in from reference TRBV28 and TRBJ2-2, reads DVKVTQSSRYLVKRTGEKVFLECVQDMDHENMFWYRQDPGLGLRLIYFSYDVKMKEKGDIPEGYSVSREKKERFSLILESASTNQTSMYLCASSLSRAPGELFFGEGSRLTVL.

To note about this clone: The same CDR3 can be traced to other DNA sequences in this sample. The chain's CDR3 is CATSDSGTGDEKLFF. The CDR3, as DNA: TGTGCCACCAGTGATTCGGGGACAGGGGATGAAAAACTGTTTTTT. The chain carries TRBV24-1 and TRBJ1-4; 10 nucleotides line up with TRBD1. The germline CDR1 and CDR2 sequences are KGHDR and SFDVKD. The CDR3 is made up of 15 amino acids. The V and J ends lost 2 bases and 6 bases, in that order; junction bases with no gene match: 2.

This clone was recorded only once. This chain links TRBV27 with TRBJ1-2; no clear D. Germline V CDR1 and CDR2: MNHEY, SMNVEV (reference sequence). This CDR3 has 13 amino acids. Trimming removed 1 base from V and 8 bases from J, with 11 bases in between. The CDR3 protein is CASSLWAGKGYTF. The CDR3 DNA is TGTGCCAGCAGTTTATGGGCCGGGAAAGGCTACACCTTC.

This chain connects TRBV19 to TRBJ1-1; D is unresolved. Trimming cost V 6 bases and J 5 bases, with 13 bases left between them. Germline values: CDR1 LNHDA, CDR2 SQIVND (reference sequence). CDR3 length: 13 residues. The CDR3 coding sequence is TGTGCCAGTAGCACTTTATACGGGACTGAAGCTTTCTTT. Amino acids: CASSTLYGTEAFF. Complete variable domain (other parts from reference TRBV19 and TRBJ1-1): DGGITQSPKYLFRKEGQNVTLSCEQNLNHDAMYWYRQDPGQGLRLIYYSQIVNDFQKGDIAEGYSVSREKKESFPLTVTSAQKNPTAFYLCASSTLYGTEAFFGQGTRLTVV.

The chain combines TRBV7-2 with TRBJ2-4; D is perhaps TRBD2 (6 bases). Germline V CDR1 and CDR2: SGHTA, FQGNSA. Trimming cost V 1 base and J 10 bases, with 17 bases left between them. This CDR3 contains 15 residues. The CDR3, as DNA: TGTGCCAGCAGCTTAGGGTGGAGCGCGGGATCAATTCAGTACTTC. It codes for CASSLGWSAGSIQYF. Full variable domain (rest looked up from reference TRBV7-2 and TRBJ2-4): GAGVSQSPSNKVTEKGKDVELRCDPISGHTALYWYRQSLGQGLEFLIYFQGNSAPDKSGLPSDRFSAERTGGSVSTLTIQRTQQEDSAVYLCASSLGWSAGSIQYFGAGTRLSVL.

The V and J genes are TRBV4-1 and TRBJ1-5; 7 bases map to TRBD1. The CDR3 consists of 17 residues. Germline V gene sequence: CDR1 MGHRA, CDR2 YSYEKL. Unmatched junction bases numbered 12, after V lost 4 bases and J lost 3 bases. CDR3 nucleotides: TGCGCCAGCAGCCCGTACAGGGGAAGGGAATCCAATCAGCCCCAGCATTTT. This sequence encodes CASSPYRGRESNQPQHF.

The chain carries TRBV18 and TRBJ2-2; perhaps TRBD1 as D (5 bases). The V gene lost 4 bases and the J gene lost 0 bases, with 9 bases spanning the gap. Germline V lookup: CDR1 KGHSH, CDR2 LQKENI. This CDR3 has 15 amino acids. CDR3 sequence (DNA): TGTGCCAGCTCACGTGGGGCCGCGAACACCGGGGAGCTGTTTTTT. Translation gives CASSRGAANTGELFF. Looking up the rest from reference TRBV18 and TRBJ2-2 gives the full variable domain: NAGVMQNPRHLVRRRGQEARLRCSPMKGHSHVYWYRQLPEEGLKFMVYLQKENIIDESGMPKERFSAEFPKEGPSILRIQQVVRGDSAAYFCASSRGAANTGELFFGEGSRLTVL.

The count of this clone is one. V and J are TRBV4-1 and TRBJ1-5; possible D gene TRBD1, 5 bases. Germline lookup yields CDR1 MGHRA and CDR2 YSYEKL. Trimming removed 5 bases at V and 0 bases at J, with 14 bases between. The CDR3 is 16 residues long. CDR3 residues: CASSSRTGDSNQPQHF. CDR3 DNA sequence: TGCGCCAGCAGCTCTCGGACGGGGGATAGCAATCAGCCCCAGCATTTT.

The chain combines TRBV6-2 or TRBV6-3 with TRBJ1-1; TRBD1 matches at 7 bases. The CDR3 has 14 amino acids. V lost 1 base, J lost 4 bases, and 3 bases stayed unmatched. The germline V gene encodes CDR1 MNHEY and CDR2 SVGEGT. CDR3 sequence: CASSYLGTATEAFF. CDR3 nucleotides: TGTGCCAGCAGTTACTTAGGGACAGCCACTGAAGCTTTCTTT.

The chain joins TRBV15 to TRBJ2-1; 8 bases agree with TRBD2. From germline, CDR1 is LNHNV and CDR2 YYDKDF (reference sequence). Trimming took 1 base from V and 5 from J; bases not matched to a gene: 7. This CDR3 has 16 residues. The DNA of the CDR3 is TGTGCCACCAGCAGAGCCAGCGGGGGTCCAAACAATGAGCAGTTCTTC. This codes for CATSRASGGPNNEQFF.

The chain joins TRBV25-1 to TRBJ1-1; TRBD1 might be the D (6 bases). The CDR3 is 13 amino acids. Trimming left V 7 bases short and J 6 bases short, with 15 bases between. CDR1 is MGHDK, CDR2 SYGVNS, per germline. In DNA, the CDR3 is TGTGCCAGCACCCCCGGGACACTTCCTGAAGCTTTCTTT. Protein sequence: CASTPGTLPEAFF.

The chain has TRBV29-1 and TRBJ2-1; 14 bases fit TRBD2. J was trimmed by 1 base and V by 7 bases; bases with no gene match: 3. Germline lookup yields CDR1 SQVTM and CDR2 ANQGSEA. This CDR3 has 15 amino acids. In DNA form, the CDR3 reads TGCAGCGCCTGGACTAGCGGGGGGTCCTACAATGAGCAGTTCTTC. Translating gives CSAWTSGGSYNEQFF.

V gene TRBV29-1 combines with J gene TRBJ2-2, with 9 bases aligning to TRBD1. Germline values: CDR1 SQVTM, CDR2 ANQGSEA. J lost 3 bases, V lost 5 bases, and 7 bases had no gene match. The CDR3 is 15 amino acids. Here the CDR3 reads CSVPGGQGDTGELFF. The CDR3, as DNA: TGCAGCGTTCCCGGGGGACAGGGAGACACCGGGGAGCTGTTTTTT.

The chain links TRBV14 to TRBJ1-6; 10 positions match TRBD1. V shed 4 bases and J 6 bases; nucleotides not matched to a gene: 6. This CDR3 spans 16 amino acids. Germline CDR1 SGHDN, CDR2 FVKESK. This chain's CDR3 is CASSLWGQGLNSPLHF. Here the CDR3 DNA reads TGTGCCAGCAGCCTGTGGGGACAGGGGCTTAATTCACCCCTCCACTTT. Full variable domain (rest looked up from reference TRBV14 and TRBJ1-6): EAGVTQFPSHSVIEKGQTVTLRCDPISGHDNLYWYRRVMGKEIKFLLHFVKESKQDESGMPNNRFLAERTGGTYSTLKVQPAELEDSGVYFCASSLWGQGLNSPLHFGNGTRLTVT.

This clone was seen once. The V gene is TRBV18, the J gene TRBJ2-5; TRBD1 aligns across 9 bases. With 4 bases clipped from V and 4 bases from J, the junction kept 1 base outside the gene matches. The CDR3 runs to 13 residues. CDR1 KGHSH and CDR2 LQKENI come from the germline V gene. In DNA, the CDR3 is TGTGCCAGCTCACTGACAGGGGGAGAGACCCAGTACTTC. It is translated as CASSLTGGETQYF.

The V call is TRBV5-8, the J call TRBJ1-6; 8 bases fit TRBD1. V gave up 8 bases and J gave up 7 bases; unmatched junction bases: 8. The CDR3 has 14 amino acids. Germline loops: CDR1 SGHTS, CDR2 YDEGEE. CDR3: CASLVTGVNSPLHF. As DNA, the CDR3 is TGTGCCAGTTTGGTGACAGGGGTAAATTCACCCCTCCACTTT.